This T cell receptor (beta chain) is from a study of T cell responses to AZD1222 COVID-19 vaccine. Whole-study context: Whether given at about 4 or about 12 weeks, second doses were pooled.

Germline V gene sequence: CDR1 LNHNV, CDR2 YYDKDF (reference sequence). V was trimmed by 0 bases and J by 8 bases, leaving 13 bases between them. The CDR3 length is 14 residues. Study-wide findings and caveats: Donors, mostly white British, included more females; clonal diversity was possibly underestimated. Baseline seropositives among AZD1222 recipients totaled only 5 to 7.

Notes on this clone: Antigen: not known.

The data were produced by immunoSEQ multiplex PCR, yet TCRdb's version contains in-frame clones alone and is incomplete. The sample consists of roughly 170,000 clones, more than 85% of them appearing once. This clonotype was sampled from an adult in good health. The genes are TRBV15 and TRBJ1-2; no clear D. The source was peripheral blood, collected on day 0 of AZD1222 vaccination. CDR3 loop: CATSRETLGRGYTF. The CDR3 DNA reads TGTGCCACCAGCAGAGAAACGTTAGGGCGCGGCTACACCTTC.